This TCR beta chain was profiled in a study of T cells after yellow fever vaccination. Regarding the study as a whole: Some clonotypes were seen in both the CD4 and the CD8 compartments. These made up a small share and likely arose from convergent recombination. Reappearance after the booster was seen for most primary-vaccination clones, at around 95% CD4 and less than 90% CD8.

Universal primer sites and UMIs were introduced during 5'RACE template-switching synthesis of TCR cDNA. TCRdb reanalysed the 5' RACE reads using MiXCR and keeps one entry per CDR3 protein. This table has around 360,000 distinct CDR3 sequences, 11% appearing once. There are 15 residues in the CDR3. Trimming removed 6 bases from V and 2 bases from J; junction bases left unmatched: 8. The V gene's germline CDR1 is MDHEN and CDR2 SYDVKM. About this clonotype: What it binds is unknown.

The rearrangement links TRBV28 to TRBJ2-5; 8 nucleotides line up with TRBD1. This sequence originates from a man aged 18 to 35 who received the YFV17D yellow fever vaccine. Specimen: PBMCs, collected on the day of the first yellow fever vaccination. The CDR3 here is CASSPGGQGQETQYF. CDR3 coding DNA: TGTGCCAGCAGCCCCGGCGGACAGGGACAAGAGACCCAGTACTTC.